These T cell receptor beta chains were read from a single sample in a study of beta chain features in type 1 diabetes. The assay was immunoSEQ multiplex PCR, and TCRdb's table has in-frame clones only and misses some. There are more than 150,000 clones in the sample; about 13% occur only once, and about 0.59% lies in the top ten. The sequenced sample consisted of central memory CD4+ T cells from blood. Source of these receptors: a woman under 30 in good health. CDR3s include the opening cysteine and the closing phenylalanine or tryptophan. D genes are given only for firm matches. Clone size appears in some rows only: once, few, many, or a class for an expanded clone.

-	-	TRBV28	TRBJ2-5	TGTGCCAGTTCAACGGGTTGGCAGACCCAGTACTTC	CASSTGWQTQYF
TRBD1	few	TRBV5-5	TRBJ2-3	TGTGCCAGCAGCCTGGGCGGACAGGACACAGATACGCAGTATTTT	CASSLGGQDTDTQYF
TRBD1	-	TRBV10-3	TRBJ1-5	TGTGCCATCAGTGAGTCGTACAGGGGGAATAGCAATCAGCCCCAGCATTTT	CAISESYRGNSNQPQHF
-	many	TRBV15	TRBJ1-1	TGTGCCACCAGCAGAGATGGGCAGGGGCACGTTGAAGCTTTCTTT	CATSRDGQGHVEAFF
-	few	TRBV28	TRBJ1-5	TGTGCCAGCGGGAGATGGTCGAATCAGCCCCAGCATTTT	CASGRWSNQPQHF
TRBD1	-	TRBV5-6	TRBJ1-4	TGTGCCAGCAGCACTACCGGGACAGGGAATGAAAAACTGTTTTTT	CASSTTGTGNEKLFF
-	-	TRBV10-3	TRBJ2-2	TGTGCCATCAGACGGACAGAGAACACCGGGGAGCTGTTTTTT	CAIRRTENTGELFF
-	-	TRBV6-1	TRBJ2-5	TGTGCCAGCAGGGCAAACCAAGAGACCCAGTACTTC	CASRANQETQYF
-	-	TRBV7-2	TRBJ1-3	TGTGCCAGCAGCGTACAGGGCTCTGGAAACACCATATATTTT	CASSVQGSGNTIYF
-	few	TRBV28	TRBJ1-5	TGTGCCAGCATCACAGGACATCACAATCAGCCCCAGCATTTT	CASITGHHNQPQHF